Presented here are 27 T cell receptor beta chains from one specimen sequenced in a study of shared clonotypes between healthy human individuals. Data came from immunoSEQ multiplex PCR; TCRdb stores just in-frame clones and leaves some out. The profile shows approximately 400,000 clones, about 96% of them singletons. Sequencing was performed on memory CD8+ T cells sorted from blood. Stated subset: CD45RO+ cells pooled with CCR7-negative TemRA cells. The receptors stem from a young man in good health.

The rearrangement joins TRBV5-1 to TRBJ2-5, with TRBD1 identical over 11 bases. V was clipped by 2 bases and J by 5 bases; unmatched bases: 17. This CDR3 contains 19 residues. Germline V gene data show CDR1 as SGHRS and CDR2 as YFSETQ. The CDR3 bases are TGCGCCAGCAGCTTATCTCGGTTCCGGACAGGGGGCGCCCCCGAGACCCAGTACTTC. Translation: CASSLSRFRTGGAPETQYF.

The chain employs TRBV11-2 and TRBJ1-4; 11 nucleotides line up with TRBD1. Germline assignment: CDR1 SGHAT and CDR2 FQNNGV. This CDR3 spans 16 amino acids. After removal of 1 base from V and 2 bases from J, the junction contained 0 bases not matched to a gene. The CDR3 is CASSLGTGGTNEKLFF. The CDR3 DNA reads TGTGCCAGCAGCTTAGGGACAGGGGGCACTAATGAAAAACTGTTTTTT. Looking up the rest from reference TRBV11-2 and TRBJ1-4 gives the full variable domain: EAGVAQSPRYKIIEKRQSVAFWCNPISGHATLYWYQQILGQGPKLLIQFQNNGVVDDSQLPKDRFSAERLKGVDSTLKIQPAKLEDSAVYLCASSLGTGGTNEKLFFGSGTQLSVL.

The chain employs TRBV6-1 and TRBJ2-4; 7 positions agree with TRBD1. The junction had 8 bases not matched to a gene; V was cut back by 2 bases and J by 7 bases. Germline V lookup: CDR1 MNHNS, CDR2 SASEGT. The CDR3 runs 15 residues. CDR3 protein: CASSEWTGDRNIQYF. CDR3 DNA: TGTGCCAGCAGTGAATGGACAGGTGATCGGAACATTCAGTACTTC.

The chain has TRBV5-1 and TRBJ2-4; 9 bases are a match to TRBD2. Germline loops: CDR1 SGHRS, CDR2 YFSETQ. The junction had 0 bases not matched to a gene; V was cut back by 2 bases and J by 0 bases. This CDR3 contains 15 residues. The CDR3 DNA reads TGCGCCAGCAGCTTACTAGCGGGAGCCAAAAACATTCAGTACTTC. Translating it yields CASSLLAGAKNIQYF.

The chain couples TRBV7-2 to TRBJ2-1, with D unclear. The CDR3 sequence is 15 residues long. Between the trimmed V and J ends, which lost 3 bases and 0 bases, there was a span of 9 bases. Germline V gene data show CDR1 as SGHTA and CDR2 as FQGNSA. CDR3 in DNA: TGTGCCAGCAGCTTCCGGGTACCCTCCTACAATGAGCAGTTCTTC. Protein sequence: CASSFRVPSYNEQFF. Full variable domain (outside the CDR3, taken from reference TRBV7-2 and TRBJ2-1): GAGVSQSPSNKVTEKGKDVELRCDPISGHTALYWYRQSLGQGLEFLIYFQGNSAPDKSGLPSDRFSAERTGGSVSTLTIQRTQQEDSAVYLCASSFRVPSYNEQFFGPGTRLTVL.

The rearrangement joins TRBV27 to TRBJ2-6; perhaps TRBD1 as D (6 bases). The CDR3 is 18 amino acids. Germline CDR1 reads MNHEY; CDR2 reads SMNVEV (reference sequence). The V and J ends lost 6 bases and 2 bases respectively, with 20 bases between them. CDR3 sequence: CASRPHMRKGAGANVLTF. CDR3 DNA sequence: TGTGCCAGCAGACCCCATATGCGGAAGGGGGCTGGGGCCAACGTCCTGACTTTC.

The CDR3 region has the DNA TGTGCCAGCGAATCCCGACTAGCGGGAGTGGGTGAGCAGTTCTTC. It specifies CASESRLAGVGEQFF. J is TRBJ2-1 and V is TRBV18, with 12 bases fitting TRBD2. Trimming cost V 8 bases and J 9 bases; bases outside gene matches: 11. The CDR3 is 15 residues long. Germline V gene data show CDR1 as KGHSH and CDR2 as LQKENI.

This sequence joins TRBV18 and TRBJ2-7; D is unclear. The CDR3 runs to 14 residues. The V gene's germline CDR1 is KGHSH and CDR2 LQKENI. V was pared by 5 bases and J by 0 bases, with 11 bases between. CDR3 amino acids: CASSLGSSSYEQYF. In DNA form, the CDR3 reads TGTGCCAGCTCATTAGGGTCCTCCTCCTACGAGCAGTACTTC.

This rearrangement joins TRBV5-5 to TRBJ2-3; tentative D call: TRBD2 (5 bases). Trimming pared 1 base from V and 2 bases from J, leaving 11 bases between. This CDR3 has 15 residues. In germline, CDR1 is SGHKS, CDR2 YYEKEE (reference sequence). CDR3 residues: CASSLSGLPTDTQYF. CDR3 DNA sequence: TGTGCCAGCAGCTTGTCGGGGTTACCCACAGATACGCAGTATTTT.

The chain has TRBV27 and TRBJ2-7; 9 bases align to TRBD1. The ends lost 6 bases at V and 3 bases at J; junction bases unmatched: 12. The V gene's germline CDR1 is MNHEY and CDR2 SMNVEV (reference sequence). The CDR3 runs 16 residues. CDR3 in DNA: TGTGCCAGCAGGCCCTTCGGACAGGGGAGAATCTACGAGCAGTACTTC. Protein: CASRPFGQGRIYEQYF.

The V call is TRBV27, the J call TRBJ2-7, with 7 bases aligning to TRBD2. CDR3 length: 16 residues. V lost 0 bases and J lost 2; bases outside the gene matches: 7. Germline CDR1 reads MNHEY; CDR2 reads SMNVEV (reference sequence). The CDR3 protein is CASSLSRGLVPYEQYF. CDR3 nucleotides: TGTGCCAGCAGTTTATCGAGAGGACTAGTCCCCTACGAGCAGTACTTC.

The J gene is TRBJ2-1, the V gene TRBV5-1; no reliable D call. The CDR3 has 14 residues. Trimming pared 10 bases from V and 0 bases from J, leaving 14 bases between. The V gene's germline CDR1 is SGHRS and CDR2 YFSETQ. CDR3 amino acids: CAGPLGSSYNEQFF. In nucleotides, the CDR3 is TGCGCCGGCCCCTTGGGTAGCTCCTACAATGAGCAGTTCTTC.

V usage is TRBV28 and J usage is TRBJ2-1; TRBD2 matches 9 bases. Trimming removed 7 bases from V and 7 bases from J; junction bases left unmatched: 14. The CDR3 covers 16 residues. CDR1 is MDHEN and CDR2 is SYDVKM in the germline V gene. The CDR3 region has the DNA TGTGCCAGCAAGTTTCTAGGGCGGGAGGGCCTAAATGAGCAGTTCTTC. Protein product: CASKFLGREGLNEQFF.

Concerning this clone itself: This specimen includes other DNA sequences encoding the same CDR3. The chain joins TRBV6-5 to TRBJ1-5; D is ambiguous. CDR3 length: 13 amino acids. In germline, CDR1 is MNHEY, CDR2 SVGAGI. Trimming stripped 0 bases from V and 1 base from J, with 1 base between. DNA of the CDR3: TGTGCCAGCAGTTACTCGAGCAATCAGCCCCAGCATTTT. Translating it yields CASSYSSNQPQHF.

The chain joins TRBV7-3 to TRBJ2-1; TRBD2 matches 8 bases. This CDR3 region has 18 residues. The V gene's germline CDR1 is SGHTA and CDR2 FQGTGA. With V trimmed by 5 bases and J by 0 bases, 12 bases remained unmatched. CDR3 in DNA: TGTGCCAGCAGCCCACCCCACGGCGGGGGGTACTCCTACAATGAGCAGTTCTTC. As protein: CASSPPHGGGYSYNEQFF.

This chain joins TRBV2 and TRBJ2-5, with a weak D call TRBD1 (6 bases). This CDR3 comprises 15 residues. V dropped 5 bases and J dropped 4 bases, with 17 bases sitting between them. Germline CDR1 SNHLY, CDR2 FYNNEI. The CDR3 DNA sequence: TGTGCCAGCAGTACAAATTGGGGGCGGACAGAGACCCAGTACTTC. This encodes CASSTNWGRTETQYF.

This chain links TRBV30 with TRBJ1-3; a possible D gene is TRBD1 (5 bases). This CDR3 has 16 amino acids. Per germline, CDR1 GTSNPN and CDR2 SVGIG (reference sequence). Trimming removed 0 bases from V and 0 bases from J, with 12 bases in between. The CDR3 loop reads CAWSVLSGLSGNTIYF. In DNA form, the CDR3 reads TGTGCCTGGAGTGTACTGTCAGGGCTCTCTGGAAACACCATATATTTT. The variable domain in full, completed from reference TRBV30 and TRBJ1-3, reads SQTIHQWPATLVQPVGSPLSLECTVEGTSNPNLYWYRQAAGRGLQLLFYSVGIGQISSEVPQNLSASRPQDRQFILSSKKLLLSDSGFYLCAWSVLSGLSGNTIYFGEGSWLTVV.

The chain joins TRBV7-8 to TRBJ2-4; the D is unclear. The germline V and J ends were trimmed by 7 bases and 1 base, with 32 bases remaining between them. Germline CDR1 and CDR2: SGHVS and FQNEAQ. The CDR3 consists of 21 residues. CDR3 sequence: CASTNYPPPRMAEEAKNIQYF. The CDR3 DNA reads TGTGCCAGCACTAATTACCCCCCTCCCCGAATGGCTGAGGAGGCCAAAAACATTCAGTACTTC.

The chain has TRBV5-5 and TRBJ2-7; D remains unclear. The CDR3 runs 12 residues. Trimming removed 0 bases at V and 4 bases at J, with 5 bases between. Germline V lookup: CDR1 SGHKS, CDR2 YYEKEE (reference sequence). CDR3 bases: TGTGCCAGCAGCTTGGTAGGGTACGAGCAGTACTTC. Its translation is CASSLVGYEQYF.

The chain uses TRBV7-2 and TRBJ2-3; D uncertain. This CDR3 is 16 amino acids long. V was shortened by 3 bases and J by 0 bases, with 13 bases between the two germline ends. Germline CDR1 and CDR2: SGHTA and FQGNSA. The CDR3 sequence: CASSFLGPPSTDTQYF. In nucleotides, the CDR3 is TGTGCCAGCAGCTTCCTAGGGCCCCCTAGCACAGATACGCAGTATTTT.

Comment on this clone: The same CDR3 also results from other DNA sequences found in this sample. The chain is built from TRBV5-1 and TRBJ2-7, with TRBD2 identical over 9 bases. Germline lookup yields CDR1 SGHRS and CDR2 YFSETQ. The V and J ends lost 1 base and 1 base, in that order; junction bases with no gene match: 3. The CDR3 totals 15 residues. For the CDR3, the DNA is TGCGCCAGCAGCTTGACTAGCGGGTCTTCCTACGAGCAGTACTTC. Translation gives CASSLTSGSSYEQYF.

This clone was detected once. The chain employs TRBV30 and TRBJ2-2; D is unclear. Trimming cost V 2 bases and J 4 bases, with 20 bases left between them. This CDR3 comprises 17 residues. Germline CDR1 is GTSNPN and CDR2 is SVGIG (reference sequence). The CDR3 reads CAWSSGRPNSPTGELFF. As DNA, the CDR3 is TGTGCCTGGAGTAGTGGCAGGCCTAACTCGCCCACCGGGGAGCTGTTTTTT.

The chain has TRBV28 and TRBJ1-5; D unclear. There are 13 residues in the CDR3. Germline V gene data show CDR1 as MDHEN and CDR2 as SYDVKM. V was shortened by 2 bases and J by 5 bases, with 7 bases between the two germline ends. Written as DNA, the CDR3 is TGTGCCAGCAGTTTAGCAGCCCATCAGCCCCAGCATTTT. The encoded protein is CASSLAAHQPQHF.

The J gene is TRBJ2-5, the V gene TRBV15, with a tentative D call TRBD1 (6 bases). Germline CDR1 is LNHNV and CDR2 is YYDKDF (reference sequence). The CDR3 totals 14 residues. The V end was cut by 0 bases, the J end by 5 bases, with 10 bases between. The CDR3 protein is CATSRDLRGETQYF. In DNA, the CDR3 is TGTGCCACCAGCAGAGATTTGAGGGGGGAGACCCAGTACTTC.

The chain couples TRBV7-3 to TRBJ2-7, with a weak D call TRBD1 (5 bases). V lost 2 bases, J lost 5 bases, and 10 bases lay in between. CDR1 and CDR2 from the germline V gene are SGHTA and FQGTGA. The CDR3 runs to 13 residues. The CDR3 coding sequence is TGTGCCAGCAGCTTAGCCTCAGGGAACGAGCAGTACTTC. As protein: CASSLASGNEQYF.

The CDR3 loop reads CASSLEDRGYNEQFF. CDR3 DNA sequence: TGTGCCAGCAGCTTAGAAGACAGGGGGTACAATGAGCAGTTCTTC. V usage is TRBV7-8 and J usage is TRBJ2-1; 9 bases map to TRBD1. The V and J ends lost 1 base and 4 bases, in that order; junction bases with no gene match: 2. In germline, CDR1 is SGHVS, CDR2 FQNEAQ. This CDR3 region has 15 residues. The full variable domain, with the rest looked up from reference TRBV7-8 and TRBJ2-1, is GAGVSQSPRYKVAKRGQDVALRCDPISGHVSLFWYQQALGQGPEFLTYFQNEAQLDKSGLPSDRFFAERPEGSVSTLKIQRTQQEDSAVYLCASSLEDRGYNEQFFGPGTRLTVL.

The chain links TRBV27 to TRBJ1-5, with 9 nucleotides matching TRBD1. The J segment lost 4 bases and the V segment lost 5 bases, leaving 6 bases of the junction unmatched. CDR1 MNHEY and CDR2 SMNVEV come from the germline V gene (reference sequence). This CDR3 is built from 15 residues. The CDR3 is CASSMGQGVNQPQHF. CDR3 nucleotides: TGTGCCAGCAGTATGGGACAGGGAGTAAATCAGCCCCAGCATTTT.